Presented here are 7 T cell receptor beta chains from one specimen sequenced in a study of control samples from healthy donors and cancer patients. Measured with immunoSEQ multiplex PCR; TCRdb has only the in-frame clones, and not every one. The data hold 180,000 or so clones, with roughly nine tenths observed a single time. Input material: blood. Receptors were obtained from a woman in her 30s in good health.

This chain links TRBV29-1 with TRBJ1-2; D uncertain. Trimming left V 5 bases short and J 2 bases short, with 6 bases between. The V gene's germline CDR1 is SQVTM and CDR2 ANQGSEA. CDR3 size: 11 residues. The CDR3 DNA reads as TGCAGCGTTATAGGGAACTATGGCTACACCTTC. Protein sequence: CSVIGNYGYTF.

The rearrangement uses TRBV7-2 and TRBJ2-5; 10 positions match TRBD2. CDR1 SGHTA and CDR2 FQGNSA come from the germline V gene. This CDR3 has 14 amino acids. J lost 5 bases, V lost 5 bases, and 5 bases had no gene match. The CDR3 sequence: CASSGSGRGETQYF. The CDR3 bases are TGTGCCAGCAGCGGGAGCGGGAGGGGGGAGACCCAGTACTTC.

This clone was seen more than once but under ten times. In nucleotides, the CDR3 is TGTGCCAGCAAGCGGGAGGACTCCTACGAGCAGTACTTC. This sequence encodes CASKREDSYEQYF. The chain is built from TRBV11-2 and TRBJ2-7; the match to TRBD2 covers 9 bases. This CDR3 comprises 13 residues. Trimming removed 7 bases from V and 0 bases from J; junction bases left unmatched: 1. Germline V CDR1 and CDR2: SGHAT, FQNNGV. The full variable domain, its missing parts supplied by reference TRBV11-2 and TRBJ2-7, is EAGVAQSPRYKIIEKRQSVAFWCNPISGHATLYWYQQILGQGPKLLIQFQNNGVVDDSQLPKDRFSAERLKGVDSTLKIQPAKLEDSAVYLCASKREDSYEQYFGPGTRLTVT.

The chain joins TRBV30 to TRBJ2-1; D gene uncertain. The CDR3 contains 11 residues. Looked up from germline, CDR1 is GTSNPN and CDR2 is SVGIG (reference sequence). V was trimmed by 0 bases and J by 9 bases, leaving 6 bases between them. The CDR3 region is CAWSVEGEQFF. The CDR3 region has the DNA TGTGCCTGGAGTGTAGAAGGTGAGCAGTTCTTC.

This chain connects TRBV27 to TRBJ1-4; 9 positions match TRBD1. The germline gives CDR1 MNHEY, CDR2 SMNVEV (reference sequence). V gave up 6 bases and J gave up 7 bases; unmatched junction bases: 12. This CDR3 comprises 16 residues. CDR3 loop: CASSPRLQGAGEKLFF. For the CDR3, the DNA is TGTGCCAGCAGCCCCCGACTACAGGGGGCGGGTGAAAAACTGTTTTTT.

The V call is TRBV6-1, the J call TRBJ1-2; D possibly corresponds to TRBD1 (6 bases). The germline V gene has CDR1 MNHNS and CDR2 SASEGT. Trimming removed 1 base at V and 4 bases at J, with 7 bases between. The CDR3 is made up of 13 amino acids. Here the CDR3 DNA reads TGTGCCAGCAGTGAAGGACAGGTCTATGGCTACACCTTC. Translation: CASSEGQVYGYTF.

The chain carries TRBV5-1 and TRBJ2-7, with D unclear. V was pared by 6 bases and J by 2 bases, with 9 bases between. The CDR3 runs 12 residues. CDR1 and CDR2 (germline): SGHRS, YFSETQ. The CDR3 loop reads CASIYLAYEQYF. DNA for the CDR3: TGCGCCAGCATATACCTGGCCTACGAGCAGTACTTC. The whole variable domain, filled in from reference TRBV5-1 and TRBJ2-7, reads KAGVTQTPRYLIKTRGQQVTLSCSPISGHRSVSWYQQTPGQGLQFLFEYFSETQRNKGNFPGRFSGRQFSNSRSEMNVSTLELGDSALYLCASIYLAYEQYFGPGTRLTVT.